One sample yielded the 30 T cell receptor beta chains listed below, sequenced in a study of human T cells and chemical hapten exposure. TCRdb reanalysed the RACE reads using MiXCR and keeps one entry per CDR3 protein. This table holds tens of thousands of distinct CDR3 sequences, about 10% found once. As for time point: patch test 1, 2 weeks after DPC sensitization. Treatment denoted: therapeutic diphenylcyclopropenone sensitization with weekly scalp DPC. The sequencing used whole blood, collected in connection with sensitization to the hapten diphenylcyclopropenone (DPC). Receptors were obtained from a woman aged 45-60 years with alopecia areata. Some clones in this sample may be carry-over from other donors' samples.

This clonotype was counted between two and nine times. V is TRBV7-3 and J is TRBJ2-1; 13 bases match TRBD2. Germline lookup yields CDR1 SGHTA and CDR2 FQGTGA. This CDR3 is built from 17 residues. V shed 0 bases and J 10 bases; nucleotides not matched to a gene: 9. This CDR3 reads CASSLTSGLAGEREQFF. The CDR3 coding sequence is TGTGCCAGCAGCTTAACCTCAGGACTAGCGGGGGAGAGAGAGCAGTTCTTC.

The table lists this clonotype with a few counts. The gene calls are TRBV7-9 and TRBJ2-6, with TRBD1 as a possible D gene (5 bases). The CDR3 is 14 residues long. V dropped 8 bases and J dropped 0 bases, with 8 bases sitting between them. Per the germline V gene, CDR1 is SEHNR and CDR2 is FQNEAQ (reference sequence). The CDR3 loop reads CASSTVSGANVLTF. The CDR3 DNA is TGTGCCAGCTCGACAGTCTCTGGGGCCAACGTCCTGACTTTC. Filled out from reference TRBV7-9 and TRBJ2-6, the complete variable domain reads DTGVSQNPRHKITKRGQNVTFRCDPISEHNRLYWYRQTLGQGPEFLTYFQNEAQLEKSRLLSDRFSAERPKGSFSTLEIQRTEQGDSAMYLCASSTVSGANVLTFGAGSRLTVL.

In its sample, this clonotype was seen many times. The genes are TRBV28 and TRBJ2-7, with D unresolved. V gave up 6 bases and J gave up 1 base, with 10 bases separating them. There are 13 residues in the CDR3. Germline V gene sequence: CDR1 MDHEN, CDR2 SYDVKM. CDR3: CASSLADSYEQYF. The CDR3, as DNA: TGTGCCAGCAGCCTTGCAGATTCCTACGAGCAGTACTTC.

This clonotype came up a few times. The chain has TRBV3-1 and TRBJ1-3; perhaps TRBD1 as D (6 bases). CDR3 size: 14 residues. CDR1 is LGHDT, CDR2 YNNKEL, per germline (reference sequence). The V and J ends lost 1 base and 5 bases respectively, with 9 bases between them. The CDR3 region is CASSQGTERNTIYF. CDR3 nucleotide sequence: TGTGCCAGCAGCCAAGGGACAGAACGAAACACCATATATTTT.

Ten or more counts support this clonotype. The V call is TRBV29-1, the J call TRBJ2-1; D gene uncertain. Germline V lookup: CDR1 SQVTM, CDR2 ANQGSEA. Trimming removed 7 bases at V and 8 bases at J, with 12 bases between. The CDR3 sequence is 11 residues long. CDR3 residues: CSASRRDEQFF. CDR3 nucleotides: TGCAGCGCCTCCAGGAGAGATGAGCAGTTCTTC.

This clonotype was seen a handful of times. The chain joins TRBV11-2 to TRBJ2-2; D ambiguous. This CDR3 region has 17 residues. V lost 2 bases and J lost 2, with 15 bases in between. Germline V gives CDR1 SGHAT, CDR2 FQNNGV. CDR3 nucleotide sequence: TGTGCCAGCAGCTTAAGTAGGGCCCCCCCTAACACCGGGGAGCTGTTTTTT. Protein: CASSLSRAPPNTGELFF.

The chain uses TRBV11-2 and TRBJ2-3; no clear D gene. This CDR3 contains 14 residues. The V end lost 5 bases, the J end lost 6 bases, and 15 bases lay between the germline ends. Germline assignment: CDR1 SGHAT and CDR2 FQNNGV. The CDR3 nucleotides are TGTGCCAGCAGCCCCCCACCCCTTTCCGATACGCAGTATTTT. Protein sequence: CASSPPPLSDTQYF.

The CDR3 sequence is CASTRLAGGQGEQFF. The CDR3 nucleotides are TGTGCCAGCACCCGACTAGCGGGGGGCCAGGGAGAGCAGTTCTTC. V gene TRBV7-9 combines with J gene TRBJ2-1; 13 nucleotides align to TRBD2. The CDR3 sequence is 15 residues long. In germline, CDR1 is SEHNR, CDR2 FQNEAQ (reference sequence). With 7 bases clipped from V and 10 bases from J, the junction kept 10 bases outside the gene matches.

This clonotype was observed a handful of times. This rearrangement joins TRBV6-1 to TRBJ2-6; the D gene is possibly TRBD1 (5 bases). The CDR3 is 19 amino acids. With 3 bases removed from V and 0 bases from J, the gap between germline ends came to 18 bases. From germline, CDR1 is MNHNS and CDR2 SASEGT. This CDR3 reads CASSDRRSGPLSGANVLTF. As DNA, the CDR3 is TGTGCCAGCAGTGATCGTAGGTCAGGGCCTCTCTCTGGGGCCAACGTCCTGACTTTC.

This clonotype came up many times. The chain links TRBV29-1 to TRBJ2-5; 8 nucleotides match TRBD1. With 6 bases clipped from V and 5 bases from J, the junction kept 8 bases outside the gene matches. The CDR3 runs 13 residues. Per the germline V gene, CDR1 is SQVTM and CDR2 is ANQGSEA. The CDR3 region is CSVAPGGGETQYF. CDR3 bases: TGCAGCGTGGCCCCAGGGGGCGGTGAGACCCAGTACTTC.

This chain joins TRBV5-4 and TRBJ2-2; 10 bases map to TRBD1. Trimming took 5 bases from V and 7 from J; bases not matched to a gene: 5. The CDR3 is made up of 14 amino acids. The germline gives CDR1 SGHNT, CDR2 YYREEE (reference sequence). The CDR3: CASRQTGGGGELFF. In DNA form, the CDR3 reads TGTGCCAGCAGGCAGACAGGGGGCGGCGGGGAGCTGTTTTTT.

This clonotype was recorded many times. The DNA for the CDR3 is TGTGCCAGCAGCTCCATGTTGGGCGCTGAAGCTTTCTTT. This sequence encodes CASSSMLGAEAFF. The chain carries TRBV7-8 and TRBJ1-1; D gene unclear. The CDR3 totals 13 residues. Germline V gene data show CDR1 as SGHVS and CDR2 as FQNEAQ. With 4 bases removed from V and 6 bases from J, the gap between germline ends came to 12 bases.

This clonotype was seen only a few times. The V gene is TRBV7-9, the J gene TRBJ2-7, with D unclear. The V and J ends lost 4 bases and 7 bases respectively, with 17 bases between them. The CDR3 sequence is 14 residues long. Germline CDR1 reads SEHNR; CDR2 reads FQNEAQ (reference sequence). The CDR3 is CASSSRVLGQEQYF. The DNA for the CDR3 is TGTGCCAGCAGCTCGAGAGTATTAGGGCAGGAGCAGTACTTC. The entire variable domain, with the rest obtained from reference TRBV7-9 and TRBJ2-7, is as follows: DTGVSQNPRHKITKRGQNVTFRCDPISEHNRLYWYRQTLGQGPEFLTYFQNEAQLEKSRLLSDRFSAERPKGSFSTLEIQRTEQGDSAMYLCASSSRVLGQEQYFGPGTRLTVT.

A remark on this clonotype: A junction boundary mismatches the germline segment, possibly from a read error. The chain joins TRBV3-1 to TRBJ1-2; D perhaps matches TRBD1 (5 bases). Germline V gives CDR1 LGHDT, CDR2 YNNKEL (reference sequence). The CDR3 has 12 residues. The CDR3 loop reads CASSQGRRGFTF. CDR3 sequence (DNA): TGTGCCAGCAGCCAGGGGCGGCGTGGCTTCACCTTC.

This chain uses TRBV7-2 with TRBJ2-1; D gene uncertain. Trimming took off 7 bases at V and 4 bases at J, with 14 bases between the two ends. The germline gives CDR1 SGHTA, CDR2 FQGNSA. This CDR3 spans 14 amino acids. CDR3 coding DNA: TGTGCCAGCACGCCCTCTGAGCTGTACAATGAGCAGTTCTTC. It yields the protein CASTPSELYNEQFF.

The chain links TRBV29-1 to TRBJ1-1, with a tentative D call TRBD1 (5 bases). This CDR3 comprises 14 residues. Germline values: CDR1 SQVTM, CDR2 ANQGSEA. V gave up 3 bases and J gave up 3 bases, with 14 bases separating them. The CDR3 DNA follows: TGCAGCGTTGATGGGGCAGCAGCTTACACTGAAGCTTTCTTT. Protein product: CSVDGAAAYTEAFF.

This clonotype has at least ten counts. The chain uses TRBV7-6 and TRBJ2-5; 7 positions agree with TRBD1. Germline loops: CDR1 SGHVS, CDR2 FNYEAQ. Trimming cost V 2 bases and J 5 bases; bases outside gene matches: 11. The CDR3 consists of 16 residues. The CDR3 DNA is TGTGCCAGCAGCTTAAGGGGGACAGTTAGTAAGGAGACCCAGTACTTC. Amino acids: CASSLRGTVSKETQYF.

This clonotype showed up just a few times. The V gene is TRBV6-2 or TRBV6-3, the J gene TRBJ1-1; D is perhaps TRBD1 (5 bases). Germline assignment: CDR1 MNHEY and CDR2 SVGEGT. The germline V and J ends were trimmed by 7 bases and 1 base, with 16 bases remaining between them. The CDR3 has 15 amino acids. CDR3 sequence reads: CASTKTGTKNTEAFF. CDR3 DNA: TGTGCCAGCACCAAAACCGGGACGAAGAACACTGAAGCTTTCTTT.

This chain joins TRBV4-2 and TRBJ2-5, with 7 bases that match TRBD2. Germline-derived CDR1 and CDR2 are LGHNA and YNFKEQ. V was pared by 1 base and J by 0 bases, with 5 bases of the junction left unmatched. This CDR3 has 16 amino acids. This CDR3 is CASSQGTRGHQETQYF. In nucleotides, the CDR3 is TGTGCCAGCAGCCAAGGGACTAGAGGTCACCAAGAGACCCAGTACTTC.

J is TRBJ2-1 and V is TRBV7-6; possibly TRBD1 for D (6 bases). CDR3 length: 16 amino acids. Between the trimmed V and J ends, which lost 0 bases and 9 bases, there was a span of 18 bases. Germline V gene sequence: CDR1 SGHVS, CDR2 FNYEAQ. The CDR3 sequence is CASSLALRAGAGEQFF. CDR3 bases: TGTGCCAGCAGCTTAGCGTTGAGGGCAGGGGCGGGTGAGCAGTTCTTC.

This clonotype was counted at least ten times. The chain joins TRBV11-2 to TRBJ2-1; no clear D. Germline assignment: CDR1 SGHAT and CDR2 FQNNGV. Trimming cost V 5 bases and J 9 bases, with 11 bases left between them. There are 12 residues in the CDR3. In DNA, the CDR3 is TGTGCCAGCAGCCCCTCTGATCCTGAGCAGTTCTTC. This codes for CASSPSDPEQFF.

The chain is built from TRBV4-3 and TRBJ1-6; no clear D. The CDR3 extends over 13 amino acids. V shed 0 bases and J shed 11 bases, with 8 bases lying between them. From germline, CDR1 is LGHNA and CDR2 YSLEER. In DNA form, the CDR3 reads TGCGCCAGCAGCCAAGATAGGGTAACACCCCTCCACTTT. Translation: CASSQDRVTPLHF.

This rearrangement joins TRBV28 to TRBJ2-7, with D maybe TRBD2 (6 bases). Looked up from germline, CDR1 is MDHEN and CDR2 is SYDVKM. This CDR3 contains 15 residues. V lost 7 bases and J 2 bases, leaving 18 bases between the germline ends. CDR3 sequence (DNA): TGTGCCAGCACCTCCCGCGGGGCTCTCGCCTACGAGCAGTACTTC. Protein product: CASTSRGALAYEQYF.

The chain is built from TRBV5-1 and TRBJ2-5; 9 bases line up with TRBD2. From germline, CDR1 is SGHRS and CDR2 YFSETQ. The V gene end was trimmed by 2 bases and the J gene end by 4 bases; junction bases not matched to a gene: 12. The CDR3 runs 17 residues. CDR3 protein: CASSFVPGLARTETQYF. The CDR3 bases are TGCGCCAGCAGCTTCGTCCCGGGACTAGCTAGGACAGAGACCCAGTACTTC.

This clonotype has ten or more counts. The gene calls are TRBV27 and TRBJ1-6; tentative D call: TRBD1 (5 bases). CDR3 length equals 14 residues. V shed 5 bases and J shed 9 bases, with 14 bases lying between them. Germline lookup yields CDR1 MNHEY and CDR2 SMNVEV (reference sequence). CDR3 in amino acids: CASSPLGVGSPLHF. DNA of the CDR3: TGTGCCAGCAGTCCTCTAGGGGTTGGTTCACCCCTCCACTTT.

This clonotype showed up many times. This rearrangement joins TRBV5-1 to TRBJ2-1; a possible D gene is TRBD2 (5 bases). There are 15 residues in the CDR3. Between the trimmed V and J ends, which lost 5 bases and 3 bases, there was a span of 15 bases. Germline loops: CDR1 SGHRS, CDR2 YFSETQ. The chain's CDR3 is CASSFGPGGYNEQFF. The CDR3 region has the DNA TGCGCCAGCAGTTTTGGACCAGGAGGCTACAATGAGCAGTTCTTC.

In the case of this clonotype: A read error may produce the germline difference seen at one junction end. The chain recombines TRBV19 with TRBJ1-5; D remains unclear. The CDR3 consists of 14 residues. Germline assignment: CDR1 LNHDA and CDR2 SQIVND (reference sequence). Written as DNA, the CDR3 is TGTGCCAGTAAGTCGGAGGGCTACAATCTGCCCCAGCATTTT. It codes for CASKSEGYNLPQHF.

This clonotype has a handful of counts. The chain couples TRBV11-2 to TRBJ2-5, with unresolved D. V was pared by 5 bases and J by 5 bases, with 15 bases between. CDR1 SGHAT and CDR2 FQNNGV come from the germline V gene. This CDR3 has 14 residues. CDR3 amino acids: CASSPPSRAETQYF. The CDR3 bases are TGTGCCAGCAGCCCCCCAAGTCGGGCGGAGACCCAGTACTTC. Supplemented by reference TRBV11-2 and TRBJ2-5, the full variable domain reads EAGVAQSPRYKIIEKRQSVAFWCNPISGHATLYWYQQILGQGPKLLIQFQNNGVVDDSQLPKDRFSAERLKGVDSTLKIQPAKLEDSAVYLCASSPPSRAETQYFGPGTRLLVL.

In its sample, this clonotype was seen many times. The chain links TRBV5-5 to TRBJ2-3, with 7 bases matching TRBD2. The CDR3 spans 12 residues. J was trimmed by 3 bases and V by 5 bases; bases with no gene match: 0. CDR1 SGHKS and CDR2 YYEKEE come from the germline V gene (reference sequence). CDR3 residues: CASRRETDTQYF. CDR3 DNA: TGTGCCAGCAGGCGGGAGACAGATACGCAGTATTTT. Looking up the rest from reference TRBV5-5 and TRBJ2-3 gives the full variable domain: DAGVTQSPTHLIKTRGQQVTLRCSPISGHKSVSWYQQVLGQGPQFIFQYYEKEERGRGNFPDRFSARQFPNYSSELNVNALLLGDSALYLCASRRETDTQYFGPGTRLTVL.

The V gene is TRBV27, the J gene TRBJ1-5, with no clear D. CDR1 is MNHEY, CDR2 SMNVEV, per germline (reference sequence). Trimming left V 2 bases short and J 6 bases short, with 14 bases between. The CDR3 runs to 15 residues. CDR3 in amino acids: CASSLPGWKGQPQHF. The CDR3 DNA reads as TGTGCCAGCAGTTTACCGGGGTGGAAAGGTCAGCCCCAGCATTTT.